This is a list of T cell receptor beta chains from one sample in a study of shared clonotypes between healthy human individuals. The table came from immunoSEQ multiplex PCR; TCRdb's copy has only in-frame clones and leaves some out. The sample lists 450,000 or so clones; roughly three quarters were seen once. Sequencing input: PBMCs. These receptors came from a woman aged 40 to 49 in good health. Some clones in this sample may be carry-over from other donors' samples. The CDR3 runs from the conserved cysteine through the conserved F or W. A D gene is named only where the DNA matches it firmly. Size is omitted from some rows. Given values are once, few, many or a class for expanded clones.

size	V	J	D	DNA	CDR3
.	TRBV7-2	TRBJ2-3	TRBD1	TGTGCCAGCAGCTTAGCGCGGACAGGGGCGACAGATACGCAGTATTTT	CASSLARTGATDTQYF
few	TRBV7-2	TRBJ2-3	.	TGTGCCAGCAGCTCACTTGCTAGCACAGATACGCAGTATTTT	CASSSLASTDTQYF
.	TRBV7-2	TRBJ2-5	.	TGTGCCAGCAGCTTATTAGGCAGCGGTTATCAAGAGACCCAGTACTTC	CASSLLGSGYQETQYF
.	TRBV19	TRBJ2-1	.	TGTGCCAGTAGTATAGGAGAGTTTAGCAATGAGCAGTTCTTC	CASSIGEFSNEQFF
many	TRBV7-2	TRBJ1-4	.	TGTGCCAGCAGCCGAACAGGACAGCGGGAAAAACTGTTTTTT	CASSRTGQREKLFF
.	TRBV28	TRBJ1-4	.	TGTGCCAGCCGTTTCTGGGGGGGCCGGGAGGGAGAAAAACTGTTTTTT	CASRFWGGREGEKLFF
many	TRBV15	TRBJ2-7	TRBD2	TGTGCCACCAGCAGAGAAGAGCGGGAAACCCCCTACGAGCAGTACTTC	CATSREERETPYEQYF
.	TRBV5-6	TRBJ2-2	TRBD2	TGTGCCAGCAGCTTGGACGGCGGGGGTGGCACCGGGGAGCTGTTTTTT	CASSLDGGGGTGELFF
.	TRBV6-4	TRBJ2-2	.	TGTGCCAGCAGTGACTCGAGATATCCGGGGGAGCTGTTTTTT	CASSDSRYPGELFF
.	TRBV18	TRBJ2-1	.	TGTGCCAGCTCACGCGTCGGGGATGAGCAGTTCTTC	CASSRVGDEQFF
.	TRBV19	TRBJ2-5	.	TGTGCCAGTAGTAACACAGGGCGGGTGGAGACCCAGTACTTC	CASSNTGRVETQYF
.	TRBV28	TRBJ2-7	.	TGTGCCAGCAGTCCCGGTCCCTACGAGCAGTACTTC	CASSPGPYEQYF
.	TRBV28	TRBJ2-1	TRBD2	TGTGCCAGCAGTTTTGCGGGGGGGATTAGTGAGCAGTTCTTC	CASSFAGGISEQFF
many	TRBV29-1	TRBJ2-7	.	TGCAGCGTTGGGAGCTCCTACGAGCAGTACTTC	CSVGSSYEQYF